The entry below describes one T cell receptor (beta chain). The antigen is not known. The data were obtained in a study of cytomegalovirus exposure and HLA in healthy donors. Study-level results: As confirmed in vitro, three CMV-associated chains were specific for CMV antigens. A later analysis appeared to link common viral pathogens to several of the most significant clusters.

This CDR3 comprises 15 residues. J gave up 2 bases and V 5 bases, and 8 bases lay outside the gene matches. Germline V gene sequence: CDR1 SGHVS, CDR2 FQNEAQ. PCR used 60 Vbeta primers and 13 Jbeta primers. Some clones are missing from TCRdb's copy, which holds only in-frame ones; the method was immunoSEQ multiplex PCR. The table records over 130,000 clones, approximately 80% of them present only once. This chain joins TRBV7-8 and TRBJ2-7; 8 bases are a match to TRBD2. The source material was PBMCs. The receptor comes from a woman in her thirties or forties in good health and CMV-seropositive. The DNA of the CDR3 is TGTGCCAGCAGCCCGGGACTAGGGGACGCCTACGAGCAGTACTTC. It yields the protein CASSPGLGDAYEQYF. Complete variable domain (other parts from reference TRBV7-8 and TRBJ2-7): GAGVSQSPRYKVAKRGQDVALRCDPISGHVSLFWYQQALGQGPEFLTYFQNEAQLDKSGLPSDRFFAERPEGSVSTLKIQRTQQEDSAVYLCASSPGLGDAYEQYFGPGTRLTVT.